Described below is a single TCR beta chain sequence and its context. The antigen is not known. Only in-frame clones appear in the TCRdb table, and some are missing; sequencing was by immunoSEQ multiplex PCR. The sample has about 110,000 clones, about 85% seen once. There are 14 residues in the CDR3. From germline, CDR1 is LNHDA and CDR2 SQIVND (reference sequence). V lost 6 bases and J 4 bases, leaving 13 bases between the germline ends. This sample is drawn from a study of T cell responses to AZD1222 COVID-19 vaccine. At the level of the study: Second-dose intervals near 4 or 12 weeks were combined.

Notes on the study in general: Donors were largely white British and mainly female; clonal diversity was possibly underestimated.

The sequences come from peripheral blood, collected on day 0 of AZD1222 vaccination. This TCR derives from an adult in good health. The V gene is TRBV19, the J gene TRBJ1-3; weak D call: TRBD1 (6 bases). The CDR3 spells CASRTTGSGNTIYF. Here the CDR3 DNA reads TGTGCCAGTAGAACGACAGGATCCGGAAACACCATATATTTT.